The clone carrying this TCR beta chain was picked up a small number of times. The target antigen is unknown. The data were taken from a study of cytomegalovirus exposure and HLA in healthy donors. General study results and limits: It emerged from a later analysis that several of the most significant clusters appeared to be linked to common viral pathogens.

The PCR ran on 60 Vbeta and 13 Jbeta primers. Measured with immunoSEQ multiplex PCR; TCRdb has only the in-frame clones, and not every one. Found here are 90,000 to 130,000 clones, around 83% of them singletons; the top ten hold 22%. This CDR3 has 12 amino acids. Germline CDR1 is SEHNR and CDR2 is FQNEAQ (reference sequence). V was trimmed by 3 bases and J by 7 bases, leaving 7 bases between them. The rearrangement joins TRBV7-9 to TRBJ2-1, with D unclear. The sequenced sample consisted of PBMCs. This clonotype was obtained from a young man in good health and CMV-seropositive. CDR3 nucleotide sequence: TGTGCCAGCAGCTTCGAGTGGAATGAGCAGTTCTTC. Encoded protein: CASSFEWNEQFF.